Listed below are T cell receptor beta chains from one sample, sequenced in a study of human T cells and chemical hapten exposure. Via MiXCR, TCRdb re-called the RACE reads, giving one row per CDR3 protein. This table has more than 85,000 distinct CDR3 sequences, about 8% appearing once. Here the sequenced sample was whole blood, taken in connection with sensitization to the hapten diphenylcyclopropenone (DPC). Source of these receptors: a middle-aged man with alopecia areata. Some clones in this sample may be carry-over from other donors' samples. The CDR3 runs from the conserved cysteine through the conserved F or W. The D gene is left open where the match is weak. The listing skips clone size in some rows; elsewhere it reads once, few, many or a size class.

abundance	v_gene	d_gene	j_gene	CDR3nt	CDR3aa
.	TRBV12-3/TRBV12-4	TRBD1	TRBJ2-3	TGTGCCAGCAGTTTGACGACAGGGAGCACAGATACGCAGTATTTT	CASSLTTGSTDTQYF
.	TRBV5-1	TRBD2	TRBJ2-3	TGCGCCAGCAGCCCCGGCCTAGCGGGAGCCACAGATACGCAGTATTTT	CASSPGLAGATDTQYF
few	TRBV2	.	TRBJ2-3	TGTGCCAGCAGGGGGGATCATACAGATACGCAGTATTTT	CASRGDHTDTQYF
many	TRBV5-1	.	TRBJ1-1	TGCGCCAGCAGCTTACTTTCCGAGACTGAAGCTTTCTTT	CASSLLSETEAFF
.	TRBV6-5	.	TRBJ2-5	TGTGCCAGCACCCGGGCCCGCGGGGAGACCCAGTACTTC	CASTRARGETQYF
few	TRBV3-1	TRBD2	TRBJ2-7	TGTGCCAGCAGCCATCCCACTAGCGGGAGGGCAGGTGAGCAGTACTTC	CASSHPTSGRAGEQYF
.	TRBV6-2/TRBV6-3	TRBD2	TRBJ2-1	TGTGCCAGCAGCGAGACTAGCGGGAGGCGGAGCTCCTACAATGAGCAGTTCTTC	CASSETSGRRSSYNEQFF
few	TRBV10-3	TRBD2	TRBJ2-1	TGTGCCATCACCTACGAGCCTAGCGGGAACTCTGAGCAGTTCTTC	CAITYEPSGNSEQFF
.	TRBV4-3	.	TRBJ2-1	TGCGCCAGCAGCCAATCGGGTAGGGGCTGGAGCTCCTACAATGAGCAGTTCTTC	CASSQSGRGWSSYNEQFF
many	TRBV25-1	.	TRBJ2-3	TGTGCCAGCCTGAACGAGGCGGATAGGAATACGCAGTATTTT	CASLNEADRNTQYF
.	TRBV12-3/TRBV12-4	.	TRBJ2-7	TGTGCCAGCAGTTTATACTCCTACGAGCAGTACTTC	CASSLYSYEQYF
many	TRBV6-2/TRBV6-3	TRBD1	TRBJ1-5	TGTGCCAGCAGGGACAGGGGCAATCAGCCCCAGCATTTT	CASRDRGNQPQHF
.	TRBV7-6	TRBD2	TRBJ2-5	TGTGCCAGCAGCTTAGGAGTGGCGACTAGCGGGAGTTCGTACCAAGAGACCCAGTACTTC	CASSLGVATSGSSYQETQYF
few	TRBV20-1	.	TRBJ2-2	TGCAGTGCTAGAGATACGACTTGGGGCGGGGAGCTGTTTTTT	CSARDTTWGGELFF
many	TRBV30	TRBD2	TRBJ2-6	TGTGCCTGGAGTACCCCGGGACTAGCGGGAGGGGTTGGGGCCAACGTCCTGACTTTC	CAWSTPGLAGGVGANVLTF
.	TRBV5-1	.	TRBJ2-6	TGCGCCAGCAGCTTGGATCTCCGTAATTCTGGGGCCAACGTCCTGACTTTC	CASSLDLRNSGANVLTF
few	TRBV10-3	.	TRBJ2-2	TGTGCCATCAGCGGGAGGAACACCGGGGAGCTGTTTTTT	CAISGRNTGELFF
.	TRBV20-1	.	TRBJ2-5	TGCAGTGCTCCTGGGATGAGAGAGACCCAGTACTTC	CSAPGMRETQYF
few	TRBV14	.	TRBJ1-3	TGTGCCAGCAGCCAAGGGTCCGAGCCTGGAAACACCATATATTTT	CASSQGSEPGNTIYF
many	TRBV29-1	.	TRBJ2-1	TGCAGCGTTGGAGCGGGTGGATCCTACAATGAGCAGTTCTTC	CSVGAGGSYNEQFF
many	TRBV12-3/TRBV12-4	TRBD1	TRBJ2-7	TGTGCCAGCAGTCGAGACAGGGACGAGCAGTACTTC	CASSRDRDEQYF
few	TRBV29-1	.	TRBJ1-1	TGCAGCGTTGAAAAAGGTATGAACACTGAAGCTTTCTTT	CSVEKGMNTEAFF
many	TRBV6-2/TRBV6-3	.	TRBJ1-1	TGTGCCACGGAACCCCAGGGGTGGGGTGAAGCTTTCTTT	CATEPQGWGEAFF
few	TRBV3-1	TRBD2	TRBJ2-1	TGTGCCAGCACCACAGGGACTAGCGGGACCTATGAGCAGTTCTTC	CASTTGTSGTYEQFF